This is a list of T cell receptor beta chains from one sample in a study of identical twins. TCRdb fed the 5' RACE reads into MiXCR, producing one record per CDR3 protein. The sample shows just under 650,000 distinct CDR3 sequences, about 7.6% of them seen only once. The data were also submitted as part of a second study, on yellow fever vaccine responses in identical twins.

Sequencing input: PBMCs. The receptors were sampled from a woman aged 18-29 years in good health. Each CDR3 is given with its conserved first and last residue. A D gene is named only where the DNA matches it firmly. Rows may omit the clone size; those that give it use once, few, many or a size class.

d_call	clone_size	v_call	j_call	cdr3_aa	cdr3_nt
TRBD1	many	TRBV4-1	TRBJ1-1	CASSQLQGGTEAFF	TGCGCCAGCAGCCAACTTCAGGGGGGAACTGAAGCTTTCTTT
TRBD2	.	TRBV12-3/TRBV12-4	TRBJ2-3	CASRPPTSGDTQYF	TGTGCCAGCAGACCACCCACTAGCGGAGATACGCAGTATTTT
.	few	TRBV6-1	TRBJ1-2	CASSAVGVGYTF	TGTGCCAGCAGTGCCGTCGGGGTCGGCTACACCTTC
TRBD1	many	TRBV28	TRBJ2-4	CASSFDRGTKNIQYF	TGTGCCAGCAGTTTCGACAGGGGGACCAAAAACATTCAGTACTTC
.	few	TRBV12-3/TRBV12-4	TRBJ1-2	CASSFGGVGSSGYTF	TGTGCCAGCAGTTTTGGGGGTGTGGGGTCAAGTGGCTACACCTTC
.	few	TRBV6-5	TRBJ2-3	CASSYVLTDTQYF	TGTGCCAGCAGTTACGTACTCACAGATACGCAGTATTTT
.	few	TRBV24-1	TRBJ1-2	CATRGATTGYTF	TGTGCCACCAGAGGGGCGACGACCGGCTACACCTTC
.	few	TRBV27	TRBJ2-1	CASSLPGHYNEQFF	TGTGCCAGCAGTCTCCCGGGACACTACAATGAGCAGTTCTTC
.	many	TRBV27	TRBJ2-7	CASSAGTPSYEQYF	TGTGCCAGCAGTGCCGGGACTCCTTCCTACGAGCAGTACTTC
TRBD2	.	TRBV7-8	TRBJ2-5	CASSLAMRASGSTIQETQYF	TGTGCCAGCAGCTTAGCGATGAGGGCTAGCGGGAGCACCATACAAGAGACCCAGTACTTC
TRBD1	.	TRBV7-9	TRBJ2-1	CASSLADRGINNEQFF	TGTGCCAGCAGCTTAGCCGACAGGGGAATCAACAATGAGCAGTTCTTC
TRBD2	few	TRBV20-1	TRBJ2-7	CSAWRASGAYEQYF	TGCAGTGCCTGGCGGGCTAGCGGGGCCTACGAGCAGTACTTC
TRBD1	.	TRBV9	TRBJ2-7	CASSPRGPQGQGNYEQYF	TGTGCCAGCAGCCCTAGGGGACCGCAGGGACAGGGAAACTACGAGCAGTACTTC
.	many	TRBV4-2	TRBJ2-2	CASSPGAGANTGELFF	TGTGCCAGCAGCCCAGGGGCGGGTGCGAACACCGGGGAGCTGTTTTTT
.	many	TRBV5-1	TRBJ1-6	CASSSGGAALGSPLHF	TGCGCCAGCAGCTCTGGTGGGGCAGCCTTAGGTTCACCCCTCCACTTT
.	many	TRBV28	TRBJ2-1	CASTVSSGSSYNEQFF	TGTGCCAGCACCGTTTCCTCAGGCAGCTCCTACAATGAGCAGTTCTTC
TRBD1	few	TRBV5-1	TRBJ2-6	CASSRGGGEIYSGANVLTF	TGCGCCAGCAGCCGAGGGGGCGGTGAAATATACTCTGGGGCCAACGTCCTGACTTTC
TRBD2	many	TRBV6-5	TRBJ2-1	CASSYSTSGLGEQFF	TGTGCCAGCAGTTACTCAACTAGCGGACTCGGTGAGCAGTTCTTC
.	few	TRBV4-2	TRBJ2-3	CASSRAASLATDTQYF	TGTGCCAGCAGCCGAGCTGCTAGTTTGGCCACAGATACGCAGTATTTT
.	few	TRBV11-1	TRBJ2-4	CASSHGGSPNIQYF	TGTGCCAGCAGCCACGGTGGCAGCCCAAACATTCAGTACTTC
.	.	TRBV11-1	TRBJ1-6	CASSAGARIQGYNSPLHF	TGTGCCAGCAGCGCTGGGGCCCGCATACAGGGTTATAATTCACCCCTCCACTTT
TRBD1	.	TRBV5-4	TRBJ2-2	CASSSVGQGATGELFF	TGTGCCAGCAGCTCAGTGGGACAGGGGGCGACCGGGGAGCTGTTTTTT
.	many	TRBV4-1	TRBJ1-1	CASSQAGVGTEAFF	TGCGCCAGCAGCCAAGCAGGTGTTGGCACTGAAGCTTTCTTT
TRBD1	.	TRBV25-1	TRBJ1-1	CASSENRGTEAFF	TGTGCCAGCAGTGAAAACAGGGGAACTGAAGCTTTCTTT
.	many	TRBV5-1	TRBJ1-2	CASSLKVGEGFHGYTF	TGCGCCAGCAGCTTGAAGGTAGGGGAAGGATTCCATGGCTACACCTTC
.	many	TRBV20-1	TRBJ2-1	CSAPDQGGNNEQFF	TGCAGTGCTCCCGATCAGGGCGGGAACAATGAGCAGTTCTTC
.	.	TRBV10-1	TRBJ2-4	CASSAGLQNIQYF	TGCGCCAGCAGTGCGGGACTCCAAAACATTCAGTACTTC
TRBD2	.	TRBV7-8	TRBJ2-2	CASSGLAGRGTGELFF	TGTGCCAGCAGCGGACTAGCGGGTCGAGGGACCGGGGAGCTGTTTTTT
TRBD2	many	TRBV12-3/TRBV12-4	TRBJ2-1	CASSLPSGRDEQFF	TGTGCCAGCAGTTTACCTAGCGGGAGGGATGAGCAGTTCTTC
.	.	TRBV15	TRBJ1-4	CATSSYLGRDEKLFF	TGTGCCACCAGCAGCTACTTGGGACGGGATGAAAAACTGTTTTTT
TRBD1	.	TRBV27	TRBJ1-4	CASSPRTGRNEKLFF	TGTGCCAGCAGTCCCAGGACAGGGAGGAATGAAAAACTGTTTTTT
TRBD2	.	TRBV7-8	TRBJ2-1	CASSLVVAGGPSEQFF	TGTGCCAGCAGCTTAGTCGTAGCGGGGGGGCCGAGTGAGCAGTTCTTC
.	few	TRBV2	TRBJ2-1	CASSGLGGDEQFF	TGTGCCAGCAGTGGTTTGGGTGGAGATGAGCAGTTCTTC
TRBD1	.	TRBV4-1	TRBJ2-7	CASSQVQDRAYEQYF	TGCGCCAGCAGCCAAGTCCAGGACAGGGCCTACGAGCAGTACTTC
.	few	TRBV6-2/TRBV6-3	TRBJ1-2	CASTPHGTQGYTF	TGTGCCAGCACCCCTCACGGGACACAAGGCTACACCTTC
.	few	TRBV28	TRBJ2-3	CASRSLAHDVDTQYF	TGTGCCAGCAGGTCCCTAGCCCACGATGTGGATACGCAGTATTTT
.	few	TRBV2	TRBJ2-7	CASSEYGGSYEQYF	TGTGCCAGCAGTGAATATGGAGGGTCGTACGAGCAGTACTTC
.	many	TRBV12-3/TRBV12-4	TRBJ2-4	CASSFGGSGIQYF	TGTGCCAGCAGTTTCGGAGGGAGCGGCATTCAGTACTTC
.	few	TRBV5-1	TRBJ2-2	CASSYRQAGTGELFF	TGCGCCAGCAGCTACCGACAAGCGGGTACCGGGGAGCTGTTTTTT
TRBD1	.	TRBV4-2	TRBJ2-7	CASSPHRQGSEQYF	TGTGCCAGCAGCCCGCACCGACAGGGTTCGGAGCAGTACTTC
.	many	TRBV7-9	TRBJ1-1	CASSLGQFNTEAFF	TGTGCCAGCAGCTTAGGGCAGTTTAACACTGAAGCTTTCTTT
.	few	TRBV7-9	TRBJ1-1	CASRLKNTEAFF	TGTGCCAGCAGACTCAAGAACACTGAAGCTTTCTTT
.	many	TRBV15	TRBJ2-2	CATSRERGKANTGELFF	TGTGCCACCAGCAGAGAACGCGGAAAGGCGAACACCGGGGAGCTGTTTTTT
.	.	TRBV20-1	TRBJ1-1	CSANSGQNTEAFF	TGCAGTGCTAATTCCGGGCAGAACACTGAAGCTTTCTTT
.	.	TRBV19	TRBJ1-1	CASSMKSMNTEAFF	TGTGCCAGTAGTATGAAGTCCATGAACACTGAAGCTTTCTTT
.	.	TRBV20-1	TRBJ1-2	CKTGTEMLRTF	TGCAAAACCGGGACTGAAATGCTTCGCACCTTC